The source of this T cell receptor (beta chain) is a study of T-cell reconstitution after alpha-beta-depleted transplantation in children. Library preparation (for TCRbeta) was performed with unique molecular identifiers. TCRdb ran MiXCR on the PCR reads and lists one entry per CDR3 protein. The data show around 450,000 distinct CDR3 sequences, around 15% seen once. The sample holds one count of this clonotype. Lacking the conserved final phenylalanine or tryptophan, this CDR3 likely reflects a read error. This CDR3 is built from 14 residues. V lost 0 bases to trimming and J lost 4 bases, with 10 bases between them. Germline V CDR1 and CDR2: SGHRS, YFSETQ.

The sequence was obtained from a boy younger than two who had a stem cell transplant for Wiskott-Aldrich syndrome, so the T cells may come from the graft donor. This material consisted of PBMCs, mostly from graft donor cells, taken 360 days after TCRalphabeta/CD19-depleted stem cell transplant. The chain joins TRBV5-1 to TRBJ2-5, with D tentatively TRBD2 (6 bases). CDR3 DNA sequence: TGCGCCAGCAGCTTGGCGGGACTCGGAGAGACCCAGTACTCC. It translates to CASSLAGLGETQYS.